The 5 T cell receptor beta chains below all came from one sample that was sequenced in a study of T cells after yellow fever vaccination. TCRdb reprocessed the 5' RACE reads with MiXCR, giving one entry per CDR3 protein. The sample holds about 320,000 distinct CDR3 sequences, 3.5% to 4.5% seen once. The material sequenced was PBMCs, taken 15 days after the yellow fever booster vaccination. The receptors here all came from a man aged 18 to 30 who received the YFV17D yellow fever vaccine.

The V gene is TRBV14, the J gene TRBJ1-3; D is unclear. V was clipped by 4 bases and J by 7 bases, with 20 bases between them. The CDR3 covers 16 residues. CDR1 is SGHDN and CDR2 is FVKESK in the germline V gene. This CDR3 is CASSPRRDLWTNTIYF. The DNA for the CDR3 is TGTGCCAGCAGCCCGCGAAGGGATCTCTGGACCAACACCATATATTTT.

This clonotype was seen only a few times. The chain couples TRBV19 to TRBJ1-3; D unresolved. With 8 bases removed from V and 0 bases from J, the gap between germline ends came to 14 bases. The CDR3 covers 15 residues. Germline V gene lookup returns CDR1 LNHDA and CDR2 SQIVND (reference sequence). The CDR3 nucleotides read TGTGCCAGTCTACCTTGGGCTAACTCTGGAAACACCATATATTTT. This codes for CASLPWANSGNTIYF.

This clonotype has just a few counts. One junction end disagrees with the germline gene, perhaps due to a read error. The genes are TRBV5-1 and TRBJ2-5, with 15 bases aligning to TRBD2. This CDR3 has 18 amino acids. Germline loops: CDR1 SGHRS, CDR2 YFSETQ. This chain's CDR3 is CASSVGTSGGKLQQTQYF. The CDR3 DNA follows: TGCGCCAGCAGCGTGGGGACTAGCGGGGGGAAACTCCAACAGACCCAGTACTTC.

This clonotype was found a few times. This chain links TRBV11-2 with TRBJ2-5; tentative D call: TRBD2 (6 bases). Trimming stripped 5 bases from V and 4 bases from J, with 20 bases between. CDR1 and CDR2 (germline): SGHAT, FQNNGV. The CDR3 is 16 residues long. The CDR3 loop is CASSSYLTGLRETQYF. CDR3 DNA: TGTGCCAGCAGCAGCTATCTTACGGGACTTAGAGAGACCCAGTACTTC. Full variable domain (remainder filled in from reference TRBV11-2 and TRBJ2-5): EAGVAQSPRYKIIEKRQSVAFWCNPISGHATLYWYQQILGQGPKLLIQFQNNGVVDDSQLPKDRFSAERLKGVDSTLKIQPAKLEDSAVYLCASSSYLTGLRETQYFGPGTRLLVL.

In its sample, this clonotype was seen many times. The CDR3 spells CASSLAGTSGYEQYF. DNA of the CDR3: TGTGCCAGCAGCTTAGCCGGGACTAGCGGCTACGAGCAGTACTTC. V and J are TRBV7-2 and TRBJ2-7, with TRBD2 matching over 11 bases. CDR3 size: 15 residues. Germline V gene sequence: CDR1 SGHTA, CDR2 FQGNSA. V lost 0 bases to trimming and J lost 3 bases; unmatched junction nucleotides: 1.